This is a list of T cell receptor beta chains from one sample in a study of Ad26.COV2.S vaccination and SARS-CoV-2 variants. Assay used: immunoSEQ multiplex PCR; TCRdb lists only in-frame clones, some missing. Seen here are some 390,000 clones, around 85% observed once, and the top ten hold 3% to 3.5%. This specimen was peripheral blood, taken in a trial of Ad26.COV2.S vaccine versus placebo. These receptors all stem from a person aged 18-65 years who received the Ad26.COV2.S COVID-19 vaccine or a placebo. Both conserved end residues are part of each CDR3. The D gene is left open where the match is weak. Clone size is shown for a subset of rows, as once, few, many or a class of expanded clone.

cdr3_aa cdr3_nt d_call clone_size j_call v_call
CATSRERGGRETQYF TGTGCCACCAGCCGGGAGCGGGGGGGGAGGGAGACCCAGTACTTC TRBD2 . TRBJ2-5 TRBV15
CASRNTGLPQPYNEQFF TGTGCCAGCAGGAATACGGGACTCCCGCAGCCCTACAATGAGCAGTTCTTC . . TRBJ2-1 TRBV27
CASSPERQGGYTEAFF TGTGCCAGCAGCCCGGAACGACAGGGAGGTTACACTGAAGCTTTCTTT TRBD1 . TRBJ1-1 TRBV4-2
CASSAQGADTQYF TGTGCCAGCAGTGCCCAGGGGGCAGATACGCAGTATTTT TRBD1 . TRBJ2-3 TRBV6-4
CASSWGRGHEQFF TGTGCCAGCAGTTGGGGCAGGGGCCATGAGCAGTTCTTC . . TRBJ2-1 TRBV12-3/TRBV12-4
CASSSLGQVNYGYTF TGTGCCAGCAGTTCCCTAGGACAGGTCAACTATGGCTACACCTTC TRBD1 . TRBJ1-2 TRBV6-5
CASRESATPYEKLFF TGTGCCAGCAGGGAGTCGGCCACCCCCTATGAAAAACTGTTTTTT . . TRBJ1-4 TRBV6-5
CASRDDAGTVEAFF TGTGCCAGCAGAGATGATGCCGGGACAGTTGAAGCTTTCTTT TRBD1 . TRBJ1-1 TRBV3-1/TRBV3-2
CASSATSGGSIWGTDTQYF TGTGCCAGCAGCGCCACTAGCGGGGGGTCGATTTGGGGCACAGATACGCAGTATTTT TRBD2 few TRBJ2-3 TRBV7-8
CASSLVGGASEQYF TGTGCCAGCAGCTTAGTAGGGGGCGCGTCCGAGCAGTACTTC TRBD1 . TRBJ2-7 TRBV7-2
CASSPQSYNEQFF TGTGCCAGCAGTCCCCAGTCCTACAATGAGCAGTTCTTC . . TRBJ2-1 TRBV12-3/TRBV12-4
CASSQFGLAGETQYF TGCGCCAGCAGCCAATTTGGACTAGCGGGGGAGACCCAGTACTTC TRBD2 . TRBJ2-5 TRBV4-1
CASSLTDSTDTQYF TGTGCCAGCAGCTTGACAGACAGCACAGATACGCAGTATTTT . . TRBJ2-3 TRBV5-4
CASSFPGGYGYTF TGTGCCAGCAGCTTTCCGGGTGGCTATGGCTACACCTTC . few TRBJ1-2 TRBV7-9
CASSLLGPYEQYF TGTGCCAGCAGCTTACTGGGACCATACGAGCAGTACTTC . once TRBJ2-7 TRBV7-8
CASRENFAGNTIYF TGTGCCAGCAGGGAGAATTTCGCTGGAAACACCATATATTTT . . TRBJ1-3 TRBV7-8
CASSGLNTEAFF TGTGCCAGCAGCGGGTTGAACACTGAAGCTTTCTTT . . TRBJ1-1 TRBV6-5
CASSLGPSDTQYF TGTGCCAGCAGCTTAGGACCATCAGATACGCAGTATTTT . . TRBJ2-3 TRBV11-2
CACKGGREGNTIYF TGTGCCTGTAAAGGGGGGCGCGAAGGAAACACCATATATTTT . . TRBJ1-3 TRBV19
CASSAATGTVDEQYF TGTGCCAGCAGCGCGGCTACAGGGACAGTCGACGAGCAGTACTTC TRBD1 . TRBJ2-7 TRBV9
CASSLGSSNTGELFF TGCGCCAGCAGCTTGGGCAGCTCGAACACCGGGGAGCTGTTTTTT . . TRBJ2-2 TRBV5-1
CASIPAMGVVGYTF TGTGCCAGCATCCCAGCGATGGGGGTGGTTGGCTACACCTTC . . TRBJ1-2 TRBV2
CASSTDRRTDTQYF TGCGCCAGCAGCACGGACCGACGCACAGATACGCAGTATTTT . once TRBJ2-3 TRBV5-1
CASSQDFYDNEQFF TGTGCCAGCAGCCAAGATTTTTACGACAATGAGCAGTTCTTC . . TRBJ2-1 TRBV3-1/TRBV3-2
CASRYSNQPQHF TGTGCCAGTAGGTATAGCAATCAGCCCCAGCATTTT . . TRBJ1-5 TRBV19
CASSPKRLAGGHQFF TGTGCCAGCAGCCCCAAGAGACTAGCGGGGGGGCATCAGTTCTTC TRBD2 once TRBJ2-1 TRBV7-9
CASSQEGGSNEKLFF TGTGCCAGCAGCCAAGAAGGGGGGTCTAATGAAAAACTGTTTTTT . . TRBJ1-4 TRBV4-2
CASSFGPDYEQYF TGTGCCAGCAGTTTTGGTCCCGACTACGAGCAGTACTTC . . TRBJ2-7 TRBV27
CASSSAPGGYTF TGTGCCAGCAGTAGTGCCCCGGGCGGCTACACCTTC . . TRBJ1-2 TRBV6-5
CASSVYRNTEAFF TGTGCCAGCAGCGTATATCGGAACACTGAAGCTTTCTTT . . TRBJ1-1 TRBV9
CASSLRGGETDTQYF TGTGCCAGCAGCTTACGGGGGGGCGAAACAGATACGCAGTATTTT TRBD2 . TRBJ2-3 TRBV7-2
CASSYPGTYEQYF TGTGCCAGCAGTTACCCGGGGACCTACGAGCAGTACTTC . many TRBJ2-7 TRBV6-5
CASSRGLAGGTDTQYF TGTGCCAGCAGCCGGGGCCTAGCGGGGGGTACAGATACGCAGTATTTT TRBD2 . TRBJ2-3 TRBV7-9
CASGPPGSGNNEQFF TGTGCTAGTGGCCCTCCCGGTAGCGGTAACAATGAGCAGTTCTTC . . TRBJ2-1 TRBV12-5
CASISTLAQETQYF TGCGCCAGCATATCGACCCTAGCCCAAGAGACCCAGTACTTC . . TRBJ2-5 TRBV23-1
CASSLLGPNEQFF TGTGCCAGCAGCCTACTAGGTCCCAATGAGCAGTTCTTC . . TRBJ2-1 TRBV5-5
CASTLSGGVQPQHF TGTGCCAGCACCCTATCGGGTGGAGTTCAGCCCCAGCATTTT . few TRBJ1-5 TRBV7-8
CAWSLTGGHSPLHF TGTGCCTGGAGTCTCACGGGAGGGCATTCACCCCTCCACTTT . few TRBJ1-6 TRBV30
CASSSGQANTEAFF TGTGCCAGCAGCTCCGGACAGGCGAACACTGAAGCTTTCTTT TRBD1 . TRBJ1-1 TRBV11-2
CASSQGGHEQYF TGCGCCAGCAGCCAAGGGGGCCACGAGCAGTACTTC . . TRBJ2-7 TRBV4-1
CASSGGYNEQFF TGTGCCAGCAGTGGGGGATACAATGAGCAGTTCTTC . . TRBJ2-1 TRBV25-1